Shown below are 28 T cell receptor beta chains from a single sample sequenced in a study of control samples from healthy donors and cancer patients. TCRdb's copy holds only in-frame clones and misses some; the assay was immunoSEQ multiplex PCR. There are 100,000 to 150,000 clones in the sample; roughly 90% occur only once, and around 8.1% lies in the top ten. The sequenced material came from blood. The receptors were gathered from a man between 18 and 29 years old in good health.

The rearrangement joins TRBV10-3 to TRBJ2-5; no firm D call. CDR3 length: 13 amino acids. Germline-derived CDR1 and CDR2 are ENHRY and SYGVKD. Trimming stripped 6 bases from V and 3 bases from J, with 11 bases between. The CDR3 DNA sequence: TGTGCCATCAGCGAAGGGCTAGAAGAGACCCAGTACTTC. It translates to CAISEGLEETQYF.

V gene TRBV9 combines with J gene TRBJ2-7; 9 bases map to TRBD1. Germline CDR1 SGDLS, CDR2 YYNGEE. CDR3 size: 11 residues. V shed 8 bases and J 6 bases; nucleotides not matched to a gene: 3. The CDR3 here is CARDRGREQYF. Here the CDR3 DNA reads TGTGCCAGGGACAGGGGTCGCGAGCAGTACTTC.

The rearrangement uses TRBV27 and TRBJ1-6; the match to TRBD1 covers 7 bases. CDR3 length: 19 residues. V was pared by 1 base and J by 6 bases, with 15 bases of the junction left unmatched. The germline V gene encodes CDR1 MNHEY and CDR2 SMNVEV (reference sequence). CDR3 sequence reads: CASSLFSTGAEKRNSPLHF. Written as DNA, the CDR3 is TGTGCCAGCAGTTTATTTAGCACAGGGGCTGAGAAGCGTAATTCACCCCTCCACTTT.

CDR3 DNA sequence: TGTGCCAGCAGCCCGGGGTTGGGACAGGGGGCAACAGATACGCAGTATTTT. Its protein product is CASSPGLGQGATDTQYF. The chain employs TRBV11-3 and TRBJ2-3; the match to TRBD1 covers 12 bases. CDR1 and CDR2 (germline): SGHNT, YENEEA. The CDR3 length is 17 residues. V lost 5 bases to trimming and J lost 3 bases; unmatched junction nucleotides: 9.

V and J are TRBV3-1 (or the pseudogene TRBV3-2) and TRBJ1-6; weak D call: TRBD1 (5 bases). Trimming took 2 bases from V and 0 from J, leaving 11 bases between them. Germline V gene sequence: CDR1 LGHDT, CDR2 YNNKEL (reference sequence). The CDR3 totals 17 residues. CDR3 amino acids: CASSQLGGSSYNSPLHF. The CDR3 DNA follows: TGTGCCAGCAGCCAATTGGGGGGAAGCTCCTATAATTCACCCCTCCACTTT.

V gene TRBV7-9 combines with J gene TRBJ2-2; 8 nucleotides match TRBD2. J was trimmed by 4 bases and V by 5 bases; bases with no gene match: 12. Looked up from germline, CDR1 is SEHNR and CDR2 is FQNEAQ (reference sequence). This CDR3 contains 17 residues. CDR3 sequence reads: CASSPNSGGLVTGELFF. The CDR3 DNA follows: TGTGCCAGCAGCCCAAATTCGGGGGGGCTAGTCACCGGGGAGCTGTTTTTT.

V is TRBV19 and J is TRBJ1-5; D is ambiguous. The ends were cut back, 5 bases at V and 6 bases at J, with 11 bases in the middle. The CDR3 length is 13 residues. CDR1 LNHDA and CDR2 SQIVND come from the germline V gene (reference sequence). CDR3 sequence reads: CASSSQSGQPQHF. The CDR3 DNA sequence: TGTGCCAGTAGTTCCCAAAGTGGTCAGCCCCAGCATTTT.

V is TRBV12-5 and J is TRBJ1-4, with D hard to call. The germline V and J ends were trimmed by 4 bases and 5 bases, with 2 bases remaining between them. CDR3 size: 11 residues. The germline gives CDR1 LGHNT, CDR2 FRNRAP. CDR3 in amino acids: CASGSNEKLFF. CDR3 sequence (DNA): TGTGCTAGTGGTTCCAATGAAAAACTGTTTTTT.

V and J are TRBV12-5 and TRBJ2-3, with 7 bases identical to TRBD1. Germline V gene sequence: CDR1 LGHNT, CDR2 FRNRAP. The V segment lost 0 bases and the J segment 0 bases; nucleotides outside the gene matches: 9. The CDR3 has 18 amino acids. The CDR3 is CASGLVLGDRESTDTQYF. The CDR3 bases are TGTGCTAGTGGTTTGGTACTGGGTGACAGGGAGAGCACAGATACGCAGTATTTT.

V is TRBV2 and J is TRBJ1-5; no reliable D call. In germline, CDR1 is SNHLY, CDR2 FYNNEI. The ends were cut back, 3 bases at V and 0 bases at J, with 3 bases in the middle. The CDR3 runs 13 residues. CDR3 coding DNA: TGTGCCAGCAGTGAGGTTAGCAATCAGCCCCAGCATTTT. Translated: CASSEVSNQPQHF.

This chain joins TRBV9 and TRBJ2-5, with 7 bases aligning to TRBD1. Germline CDR1 SGDLS, CDR2 YYNGEE. The CDR3 extends over 13 amino acids. V trimming: 3 bases; J trimming: 3 bases; junction bases outside the gene matches: 2. The CDR3 bases are TGTGCCAGCAGCGGGGGACAGAAAGAGACCCAGTACTTC. As protein: CASSGGQKETQYF.

The chain links TRBV4-1 to TRBJ2-7; 7 nucleotides line up with TRBD1. Looked up from germline, CDR1 is MGHRA and CDR2 is YSYEKL. CDR3 size: 14 residues. J was trimmed by 4 bases and V by 4 bases; bases with no gene match: 7. The CDR3: CASSRRQGDYEQYF. The CDR3 region has the DNA TGCGCCAGCAGCCGCCGACAGGGTGATTACGAGCAGTACTTC.

To note about this clone: Other nucleotide sequences from this sample produce the same CDR3. The chain employs TRBV7-3 and TRBJ2-5; D might be TRBD1 or TRBD2, each matching 7 bases. In germline, CDR1 is SGHTA, CDR2 FQGTGA. V was trimmed by 5 bases and J by 5 bases, leaving 12 bases between them. The CDR3 extends over 13 amino acids. CDR3 sequence: CASSPQGGETQYF. The CDR3 DNA reads TGTGCCAGCAGCCCCCAGGGGGGGGAGACCCAGTACTTC.

This rearrangement joins TRBV5-1 to TRBJ2-7, with TRBD2 matching over 10 bases. CDR1 SGHRS and CDR2 YFSETQ come from the germline V gene. The CDR3 spans 15 residues. After removal of 4 bases from V and 2 bases from J, the junction contained 6 bases not matched to a gene. The CDR3 region has the DNA TGCGCCAGCAGCATGCTAGCGGGGGCCACCTACGAGCAGTACTTC. Protein: CASSMLAGATYEQYF.

The chain couples TRBV6-5 to TRBJ2-1, with D perhaps matching TRBD1 or TRBD2 (5 bases each). The CDR3 has 16 amino acids. From germline, CDR1 is MNHEY and CDR2 SVGAGI. The V end was cut by 3 bases, the J end by 0 bases, with 12 bases between. The CDR3 DNA sequence: TGTGCCAGCAGTTATACAGGAACTAGCTCCTACAATGAGCAGTTCTTC. It codes for CASSYTGTSSYNEQFF.

The chain carries TRBV12-3 or TRBV12-4 and TRBJ1-1; D unresolved. CDR3 length: 13 amino acids. V lost 3 bases, J lost 0 bases, and 5 bases lay in between. The CDR3 is CASSFWMNTEAFF. As DNA, the CDR3 is TGTGCCAGCAGTTTTTGGATGAACACTGAAGCTTTCTTT.

The chain employs TRBV5-1 and TRBJ2-1, with 8 nucleotides matching TRBD2. This CDR3 is built from 16 residues. Germline V gives CDR1 SGHRS, CDR2 YFSETQ. J gave up 2 bases and V 1 base, and 5 bases lay outside the gene matches. The chain's CDR3 is CASSLSTGGPYNEQFF. For the CDR3, the DNA is TGCGCCAGCAGCTTGTCAACGGGGGGGCCCTACAATGAGCAGTTCTTC.

The chain uses TRBV14 and TRBJ2-1; 15 nucleotides agree with TRBD2. The length of the CDR3 is 17 residues. Germline CDR1 SGHDN, CDR2 FVKESK. V trimming: 7 bases; J trimming: 6 bases; junction bases outside the gene matches: 10. CDR3 in DNA: TGTGCCAGCACCAAAGGGACTAGCGGGGGGACCGTCAATGAGCAGTTCTTC. Encoded protein: CASTKGTSGGTVNEQFF.

The V call is TRBV6-5, the J call TRBJ1-4, with D perhaps matching TRBD1 (5 bases). Germline CDR1 is MNHEY and CDR2 is SVGAGI. V lost 4 bases and J 0 bases, leaving 12 bases between the germline ends. The CDR3 contains 16 residues. The CDR3 reads CASSSKGHATNEKLFF. The CDR3 DNA sequence: TGTGCCAGCAGTTCCAAAGGACACGCAACTAATGAAAAACTGTTTTTT.

The chain has TRBV7-6 and TRBJ2-3, with 10 bases fitting TRBD2. Germline-derived CDR1 and CDR2 are SGHVS and FNYEAQ. The CDR3 covers 16 residues. The V gene end was trimmed by 4 bases and the J gene end by 1 base; junction bases not matched to a gene: 5. The CDR3 protein is CASSYILAGGTDTQYF. CDR3 nucleotide sequence: TGTGCCAGCAGCTACATTCTAGCGGGGGGCACAGATACGCAGTATTTT.

V and J are TRBV5-1 and TRBJ2-5, with D possibly matching TRBD1 (5 bases). Trimming removed 0 bases from V and 5 bases from J, with 20 bases in between. This CDR3 comprises 17 residues. Germline V lookup: CDR1 SGHRS, CDR2 YFSETQ. This CDR3 is CASSLGQGLVTWETQYF. CDR3 sequence (DNA): TGCGCCAGCAGCTTGGGGCAGGGTTTAGTAACTTGGGAGACCCAGTACTTC.

Remarks on this clone: In the same sample, other DNA sequences code for this CDR3. The chain links TRBV18 to TRBJ1-2, with D uncertain. V lost 2 bases, J lost 7 bases, and 11 bases lay in between. Germline values: CDR1 KGHSH, CDR2 LQKENI. This CDR3 comprises 13 residues. CDR3 nucleotides: TGTGCCAGCTCACCAAACCCGGAGGGTGGCTACACCTTC. Protein sequence: CASSPNPEGGYTF.

The V call is TRBV6-1, the J call TRBJ1-6, with TRBD1 as a possible D gene (5 bases). The germline CDR1 and CDR2 sequences are MNHNS and SASEGT. The CDR3 sequence is 13 residues long. V lost 2 bases and J lost 6, with 5 bases in between. The CDR3 protein is CASSERGNSPLHF. The CDR3 nucleotides read TGTGCCAGCAGTGAAAGGGGTAATTCACCCCTCCACTTT.

V gene TRBV7-8 combines with J gene TRBJ1-1, with 9 positions matching TRBD1. This CDR3 has 18 residues. J lost 0 bases, V lost 7 bases, and 15 bases had no gene match. CDR1 is SGHVS, CDR2 FQNEAQ, per germline. CDR3 sequence reads: CASILYVWDRAMNTEAFF. The CDR3 DNA sequence: TGTGCCAGCATCCTGTACGTCTGGGACAGGGCCATGAACACTGAAGCTTTCTTT.

The chain recombines TRBV6-6 with TRBJ2-3, with 11 positions matching TRBD2. Looked up from germline, CDR1 is MNHNY and CDR2 is SVGAGI (reference sequence). The junction had 8 bases not matched to a gene; V was cut back by 5 bases and J by 10 bases. This CDR3 has 14 residues. In DNA form, the CDR3 reads TGTGCCAGCAGTCATCCCGCTAGCGGGGGGTCGCAGTATTTT. Protein sequence: CASSHPASGGSQYF.

The CDR3 DNA reads TGCGCCAGCTCTCCAGGGAGTAACACTGAAGCTTTCTTT. Translated: CASSPGSNTEAFF. The V call is TRBV10-2, the J call TRBJ1-1, with D possibly being TRBD1 (5 bases). Trimming shortened V by 8 bases and J by 2 bases, and 12 bases separated the two germline ends. Germline-derived CDR1 and CDR2 are WSHSY and SAAADI. This CDR3 contains 13 residues.

V and J are TRBV25-1 and TRBJ1-2, with D maybe TRBD1 (5 bases). V lost 6 bases and J lost 4, with 9 bases in between. Germline assignment: CDR1 MGHDK and CDR2 SYGVNS. The CDR3 covers 12 residues. CDR3 protein: CASSPGGYGYTF. The CDR3, as DNA: TGTGCCAGCAGCCCTGGGGGCTATGGCTACACCTTC.

Comments on this clone: Other nucleotide sequences in the sample specify the same CDR3. The V call is TRBV5-1, the J call TRBJ1-2, with D possibly being TRBD1 (5 bases). The germline CDR1 and CDR2 sequences are SGHRS and YFSETQ. CDR3 length: 13 residues. Trimming removed 4 bases from V and 7 bases from J, with 14 bases in between. In DNA, the CDR3 is TGCGCCAGCAGCATGGGGGACGGGGGTGGCTACACCTTC. This translates into CASSMGDGGGYTF.